The TCR beta chain described here comes from a study of blood T cell repertoires in COVID-19. Study in general: The United States, Italy and Spain provided the acute and convalescent COVID-19 samples. From T cells, B-cell-depleted T cells, or PBMCs came the material, which was cDNA or gDNA.

This CDR3 contains 16 residues. Germline lookup yields CDR1 MNHEY and CDR2 SMNVEV (reference sequence). J was trimmed by 3 bases and V by 5 bases; bases with no gene match: 8. Per the authors' pipeline: Amplifying reference gene primers gave estimates of nucleated cell counts. Profiling relied on immunoSEQ multiplex PCR, and the TCRdb table lists in-frame clones only, not all of them. V and J calls plus clone size are reproduced from that table; the DNA served to infer D and trimming. There are around 280,000 clones in the sample; 75% to 90% occur only once, and approximately 2% lies in the top ten. The chain recombines TRBV27 with TRBJ1-1, with 11 nucleotides matching TRBD1. Sequencing was carried out using peripheral blood. The receptor comes from a woman in her twenties or thirties who had recovered from COVID-19. The CDR3 reads CASSAGQGAGDTEAFF. The CDR3 nucleotides are TGTGCCAGCAGTGCCGGACAGGGGGCAGGGGACACTGAAGCTTTCTTT.